This T cell receptor (beta chain) was retrieved from a study of cytomegalovirus exposure and HLA in healthy donors. Use of 60 Vbeta and 13 Jbeta primers characterized the PCR. Sequencing was performed with immunoSEQ multiplex PCR; in TCRdb, only in-frame clones are kept and a portion is missing. The sample consists of around 170,000 clones, 75% to 90% of them appearing once. Those who donated were healthy bone marrow donors. About this clone: Its target is unknown.

From germline, CDR1 is SGHAT and CDR2 FQDESV (reference sequence). V was trimmed by 0 bases and J by 0 bases, leaving 9 bases between them. The CDR3 covers 16 residues. General observations from the study: Researchers reported in a later analysis that a missense DCLRE1C variant was tied to TCR beta V- and J-gene trimming.

The sequenced material came from PBMCs. The chain carries TRBV11-1 and TRBJ1-3; D remains unclear. The sequence was collected from a woman aged 45-65 years in good health and CMV-seropositive. Here the CDR3 reads CASSLAQVGSGNTIYF. The CDR3 DNA reads as TGTGCCAGCAGCTTAGCCCAGGTGGGCTCTGGAAACACCATATATTTT.